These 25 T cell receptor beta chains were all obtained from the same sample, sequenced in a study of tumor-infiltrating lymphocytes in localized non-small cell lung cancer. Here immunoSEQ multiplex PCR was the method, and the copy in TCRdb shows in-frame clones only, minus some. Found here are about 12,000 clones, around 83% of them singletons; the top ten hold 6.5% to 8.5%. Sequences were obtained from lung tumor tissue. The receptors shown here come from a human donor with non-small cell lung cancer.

CDR3 nucleotides: TGCGCCAGCAGCTTTGGACAGGCGGGGACAGATACGCAGTATTTT. Protein: CASSFGQAGTDTQYF. The chain links TRBV5-1 to TRBJ2-3; a possible D gene is TRBD1 (7 bases). CDR3 length: 15 residues. Deletions cut 2 bases from V and 3 bases from J, with 13 bases between. Germline values: CDR1 SGHRS, CDR2 YFSETQ.

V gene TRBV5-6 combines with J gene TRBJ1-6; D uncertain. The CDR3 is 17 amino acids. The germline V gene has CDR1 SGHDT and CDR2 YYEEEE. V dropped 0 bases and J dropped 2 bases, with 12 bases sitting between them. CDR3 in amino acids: CASSLASGSAYNSPLHF. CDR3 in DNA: TGTGCCAGCAGCTTGGCCTCGGGGAGTGCCTATAATTCACCCCTCCACTTT.

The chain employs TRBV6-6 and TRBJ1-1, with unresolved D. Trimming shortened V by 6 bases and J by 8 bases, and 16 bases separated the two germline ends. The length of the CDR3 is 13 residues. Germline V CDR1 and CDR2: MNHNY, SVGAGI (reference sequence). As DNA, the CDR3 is TGTGCCAGCAGCCCCGGCCTATACCTCGAAGCTTTCTTT. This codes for CASSPGLYLEAFF.

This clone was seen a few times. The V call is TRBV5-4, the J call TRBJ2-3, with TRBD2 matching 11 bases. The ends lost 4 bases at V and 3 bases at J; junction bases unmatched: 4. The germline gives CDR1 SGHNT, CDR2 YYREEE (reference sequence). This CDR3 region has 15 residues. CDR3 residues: CASSRGLADTDTQYF. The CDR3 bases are TGTGCCAGCAGCCGGGGACTAGCGGATACAGATACGCAGTATTTT.

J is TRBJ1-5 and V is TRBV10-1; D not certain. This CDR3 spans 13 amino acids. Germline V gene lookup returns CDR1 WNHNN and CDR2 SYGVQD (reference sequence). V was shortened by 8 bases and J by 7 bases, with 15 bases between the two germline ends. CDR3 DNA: TGCGCCAGCGCCGAGGGAGTCGGGCAGCCCCAGCATTTT. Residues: CASAEGVGQPQHF.

The CDR3 DNA follows: TGTGCCAGCAGCCCCGGGACAGGGGTCTACTTC. This encodes CASSPGTGVYF. The gene calls are TRBV6-1 and TRBJ2-7, with TRBD1 identical over 10 bases. CDR1 and CDR2 (germline): MNHNS, SASEGT. The CDR3 has 11 residues. J was trimmed by 13 bases and V by 6 bases; bases with no gene match: 6.

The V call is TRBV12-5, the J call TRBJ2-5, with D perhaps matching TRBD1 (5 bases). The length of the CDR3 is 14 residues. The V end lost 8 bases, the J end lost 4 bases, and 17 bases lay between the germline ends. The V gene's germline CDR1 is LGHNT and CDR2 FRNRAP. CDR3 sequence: CASSFGRGRETQYF. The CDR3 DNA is TGTGCTAGTTCCTTTGGTAGGGGTCGAGAGACCCAGTACTTC.

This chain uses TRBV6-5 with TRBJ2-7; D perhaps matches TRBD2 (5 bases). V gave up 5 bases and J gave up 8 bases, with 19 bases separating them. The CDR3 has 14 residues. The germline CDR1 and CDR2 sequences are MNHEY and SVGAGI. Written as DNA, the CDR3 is TGTGCCAGCAGTCCCCGGGGAGCTCGCTTCAAGCAGTACTTC. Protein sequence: CASSPRGARFKQYF.

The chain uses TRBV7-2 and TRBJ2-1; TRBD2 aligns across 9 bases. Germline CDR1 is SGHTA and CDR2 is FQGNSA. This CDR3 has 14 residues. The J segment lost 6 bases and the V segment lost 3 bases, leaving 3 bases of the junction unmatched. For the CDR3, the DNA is TGTGCCAGCAGCTTTACTAGCGGGCCCAATGAGCAGTTCTTC. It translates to CASSFTSGPNEQFF.

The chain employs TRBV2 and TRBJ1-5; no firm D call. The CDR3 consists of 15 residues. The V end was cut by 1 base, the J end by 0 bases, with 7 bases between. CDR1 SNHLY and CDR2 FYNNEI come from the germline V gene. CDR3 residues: CASSEGAYSNQPQHF. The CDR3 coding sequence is TGTGCCAGCAGTGAAGGCGCATATAGCAATCAGCCCCAGCATTTT.

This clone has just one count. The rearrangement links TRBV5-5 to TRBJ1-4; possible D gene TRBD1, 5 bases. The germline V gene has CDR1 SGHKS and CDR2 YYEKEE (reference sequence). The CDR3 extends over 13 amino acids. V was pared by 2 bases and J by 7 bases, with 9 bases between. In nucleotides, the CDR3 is TGTGCCAGCAGCTTAAGGGGTGGTGAAAAACTGTTTTTT. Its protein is CASSLRGGEKLFF.

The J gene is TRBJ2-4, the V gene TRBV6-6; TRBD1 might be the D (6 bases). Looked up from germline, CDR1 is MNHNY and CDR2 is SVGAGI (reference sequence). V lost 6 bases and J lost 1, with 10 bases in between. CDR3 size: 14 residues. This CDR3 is CASSRQGAKNIQYF. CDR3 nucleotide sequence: TGTGCCAGCAGCCGTCAGGGGGCCAAAAACATTCAGTACTTC.

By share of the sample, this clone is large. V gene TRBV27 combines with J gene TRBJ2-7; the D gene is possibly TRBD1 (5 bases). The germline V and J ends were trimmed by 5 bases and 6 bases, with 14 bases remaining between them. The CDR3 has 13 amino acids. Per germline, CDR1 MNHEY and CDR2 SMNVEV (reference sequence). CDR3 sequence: CASSPTVAGEQYF. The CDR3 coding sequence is TGTGCCAGCAGTCCGACAGTGGCCGGCGAGCAGTACTTC.

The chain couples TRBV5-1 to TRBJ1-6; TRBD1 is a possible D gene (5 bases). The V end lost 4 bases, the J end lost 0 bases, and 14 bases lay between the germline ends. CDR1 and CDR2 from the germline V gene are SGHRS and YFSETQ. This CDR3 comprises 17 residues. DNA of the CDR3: TGCGCCAGCAGCGGTGGACCGGGGGGCTCCTATAATTCACCCCTCCACTTT. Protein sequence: CASSGGPGGSYNSPLHF.

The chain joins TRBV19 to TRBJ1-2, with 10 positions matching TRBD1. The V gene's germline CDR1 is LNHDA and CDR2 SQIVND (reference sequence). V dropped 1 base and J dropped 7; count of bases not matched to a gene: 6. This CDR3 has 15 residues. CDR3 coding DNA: TGTGCCAGTAGTATAGTCCGACAGGGGGCTCGTGGCTACACCTTC. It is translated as CASSIVRQGARGYTF.

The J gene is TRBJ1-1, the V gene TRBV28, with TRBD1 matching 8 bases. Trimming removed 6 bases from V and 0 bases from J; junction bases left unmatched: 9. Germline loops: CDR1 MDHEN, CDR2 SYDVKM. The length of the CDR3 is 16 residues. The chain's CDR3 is CASSPRTGRLNTEAFF. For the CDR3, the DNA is TGTGCCAGCAGCCCAAGGACAGGGAGACTGAACACTGAAGCTTTCTTT.

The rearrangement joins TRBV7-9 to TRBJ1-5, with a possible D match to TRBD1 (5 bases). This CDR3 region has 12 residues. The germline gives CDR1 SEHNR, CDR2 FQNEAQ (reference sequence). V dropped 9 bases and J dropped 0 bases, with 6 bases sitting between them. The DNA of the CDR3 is TGTGCCAGTAGGGGTAGCAATCAGCCCCAGCATTTT. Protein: CASRGSNQPQHF.

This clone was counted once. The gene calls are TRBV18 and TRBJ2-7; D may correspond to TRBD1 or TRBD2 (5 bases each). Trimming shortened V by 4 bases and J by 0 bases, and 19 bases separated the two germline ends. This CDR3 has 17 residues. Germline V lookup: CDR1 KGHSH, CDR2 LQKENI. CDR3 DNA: TGTGCCAGCTCACTCCGGGGCACAGGTGCCATCTCCTACGAGCAGTACTTC. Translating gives CASSLRGTGAISYEQYF.

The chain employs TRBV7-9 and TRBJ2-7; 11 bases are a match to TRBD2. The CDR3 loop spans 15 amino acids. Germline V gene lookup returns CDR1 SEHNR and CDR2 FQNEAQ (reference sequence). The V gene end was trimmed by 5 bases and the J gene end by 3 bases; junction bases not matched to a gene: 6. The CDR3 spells CASSLQGLADYEQYF. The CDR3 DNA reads TGTGCCAGCAGCCTACAGGGACTAGCGGACTACGAGCAGTACTTC. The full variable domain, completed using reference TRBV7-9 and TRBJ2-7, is DTGVSQNPRHKITKRGQNVTFRCDPISEHNRLYWYRQTLGQGPEFLTYFQNEAQLEKSRLLSDRFSAERPKGSFSTLEIQRTEQGDSAMYLCASSLQGLADYEQYFGPGTRLTVT.

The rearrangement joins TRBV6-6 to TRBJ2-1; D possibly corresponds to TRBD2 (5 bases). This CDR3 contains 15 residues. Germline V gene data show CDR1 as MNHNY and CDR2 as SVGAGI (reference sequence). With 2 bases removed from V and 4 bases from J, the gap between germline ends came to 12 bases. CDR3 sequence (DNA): TGTGCCAGCAGTTACCCTTTGGGAGTTTACAATGAGCAGTTCTTC. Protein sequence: CASSYPLGVYNEQFF.

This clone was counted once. The CDR3, as DNA: TGCGCCAGCAGCCCCGGGACTAGCGGGGGATCTTCCTACAATGAGCAGTTCTTC. Its translation: CASSPGTSGGSSYNEQFF. This chain links TRBV5-1 with TRBJ2-1; 14 bases match TRBD2. With 4 bases clipped from V and 1 base from J, the junction kept 7 bases outside the gene matches. The CDR3 runs to 18 residues. Germline V lookup: CDR1 SGHRS, CDR2 YFSETQ.

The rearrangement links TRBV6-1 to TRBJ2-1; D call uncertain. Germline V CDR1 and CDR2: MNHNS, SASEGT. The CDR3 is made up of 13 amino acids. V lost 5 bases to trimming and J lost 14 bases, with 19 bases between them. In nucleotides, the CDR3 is TGTGCCAGCAGTTCGTTAGGGCCGTACTCGGAGTTCTTC. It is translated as CASSSLGPYSEFF.

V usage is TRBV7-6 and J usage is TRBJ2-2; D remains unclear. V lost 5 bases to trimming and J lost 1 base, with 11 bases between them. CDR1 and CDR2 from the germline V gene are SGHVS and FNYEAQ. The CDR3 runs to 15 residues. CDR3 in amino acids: CASSHSHGNTGELFF. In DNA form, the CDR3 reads TGTGCCAGCAGCCACTCCCATGGGAACACCGGGGAGCTGTTTTTT.

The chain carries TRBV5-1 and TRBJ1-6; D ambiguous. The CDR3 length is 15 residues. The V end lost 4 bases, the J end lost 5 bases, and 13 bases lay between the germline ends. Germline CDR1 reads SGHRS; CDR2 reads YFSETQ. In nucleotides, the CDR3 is TGCGCCAGCAGCCTCCGACAAGACCATAATTCACCCCTCCACTTT. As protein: CASSLRQDHNSPLHF.

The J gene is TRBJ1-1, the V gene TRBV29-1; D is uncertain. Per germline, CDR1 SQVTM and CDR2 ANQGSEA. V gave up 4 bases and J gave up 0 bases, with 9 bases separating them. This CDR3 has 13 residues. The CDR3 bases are TGCAGCGTTGCTCTCGGGGTGAACACTGAAGCTTTCTTT. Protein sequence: CSVALGVNTEAFF. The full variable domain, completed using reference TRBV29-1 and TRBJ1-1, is SAVISQKPSRDICQRGTSLTIQCQVDSQVTMMFWYRQQPGQSLTLIATANQGSEATYESGFVIDKFPISRPNLTFSTLTVSNMSPEDSSIYLCSVALGVNTEAFFGQGTRLTVV.